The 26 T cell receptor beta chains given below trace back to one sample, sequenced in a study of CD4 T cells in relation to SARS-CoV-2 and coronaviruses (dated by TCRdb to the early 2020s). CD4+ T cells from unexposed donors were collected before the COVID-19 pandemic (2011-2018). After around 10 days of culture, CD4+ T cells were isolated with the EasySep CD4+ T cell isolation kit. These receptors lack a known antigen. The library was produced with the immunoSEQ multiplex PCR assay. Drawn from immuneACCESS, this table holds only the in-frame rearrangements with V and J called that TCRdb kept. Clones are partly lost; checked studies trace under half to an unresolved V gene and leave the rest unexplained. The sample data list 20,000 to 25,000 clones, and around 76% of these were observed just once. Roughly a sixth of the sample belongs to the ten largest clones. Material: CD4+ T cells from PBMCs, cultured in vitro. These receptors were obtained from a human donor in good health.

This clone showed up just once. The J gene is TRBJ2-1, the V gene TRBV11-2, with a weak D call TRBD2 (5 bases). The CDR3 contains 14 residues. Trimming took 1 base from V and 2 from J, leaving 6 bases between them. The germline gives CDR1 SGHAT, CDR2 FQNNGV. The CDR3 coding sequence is TGTGCCAGCAGCTTAGCGGGGACCTACAATGAGCAGTTCTTC. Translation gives CASSLAGTYNEQFF.

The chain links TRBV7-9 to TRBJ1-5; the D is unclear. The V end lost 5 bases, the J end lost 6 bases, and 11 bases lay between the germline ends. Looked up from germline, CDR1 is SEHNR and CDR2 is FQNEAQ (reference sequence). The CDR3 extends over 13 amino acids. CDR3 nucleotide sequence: TGTGCCAGCAGCCCCGCCGGGGTTCAGCCCCAGCATTTT. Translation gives CASSPAGVQPQHF.

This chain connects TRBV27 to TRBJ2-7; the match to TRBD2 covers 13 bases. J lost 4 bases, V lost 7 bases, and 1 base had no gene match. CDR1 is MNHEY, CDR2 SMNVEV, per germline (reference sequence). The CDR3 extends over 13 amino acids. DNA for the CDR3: TGTGCCAGCAAGACTAGCGGGAGGTACGAGCAGTACTTC. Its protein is CASKTSGRYEQYF.

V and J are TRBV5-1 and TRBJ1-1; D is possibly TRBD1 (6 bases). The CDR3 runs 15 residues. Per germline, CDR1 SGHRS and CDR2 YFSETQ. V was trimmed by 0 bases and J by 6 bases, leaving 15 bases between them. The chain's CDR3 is CASSLGQGMEAEAFF. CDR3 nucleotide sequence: TGCGCCAGCAGCTTGGGTCAGGGGATGGAAGCTGAAGCTTTCTTT.

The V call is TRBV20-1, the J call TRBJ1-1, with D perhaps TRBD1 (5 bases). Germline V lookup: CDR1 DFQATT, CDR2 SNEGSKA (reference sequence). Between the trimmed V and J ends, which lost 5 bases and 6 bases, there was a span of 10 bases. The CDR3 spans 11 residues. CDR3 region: CSAPWGAEAFF. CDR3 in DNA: TGCAGTGCTCCCTGGGGGGCTGAAGCTTTCTTT.

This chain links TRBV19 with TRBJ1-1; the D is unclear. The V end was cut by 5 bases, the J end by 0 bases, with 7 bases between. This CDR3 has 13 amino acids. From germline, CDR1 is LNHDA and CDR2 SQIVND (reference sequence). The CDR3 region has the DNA TGTGCCAGTAGTCCGTTACTGAACACTGAAGCTTTCTTT. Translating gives CASSPLLNTEAFF.

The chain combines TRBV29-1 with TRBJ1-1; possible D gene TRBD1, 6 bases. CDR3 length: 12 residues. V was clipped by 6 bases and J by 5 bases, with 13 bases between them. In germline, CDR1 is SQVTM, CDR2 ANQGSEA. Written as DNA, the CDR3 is TGCAGCGTATGGGGGGCAGGGACTGAAGCTTTCTTT. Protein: CSVWGAGTEAFF.

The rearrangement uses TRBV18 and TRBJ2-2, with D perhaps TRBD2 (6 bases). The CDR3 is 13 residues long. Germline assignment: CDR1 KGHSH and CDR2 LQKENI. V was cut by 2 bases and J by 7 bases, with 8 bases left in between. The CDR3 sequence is CASSPGGLGELFF. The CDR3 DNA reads TGTGCCAGCTCACCAGGAGGGCTCGGGGAGCTGTTTTTT.

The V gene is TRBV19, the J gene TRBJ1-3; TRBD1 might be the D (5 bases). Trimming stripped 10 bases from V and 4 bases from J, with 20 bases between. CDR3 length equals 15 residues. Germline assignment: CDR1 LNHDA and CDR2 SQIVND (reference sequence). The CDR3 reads CANQPGGAAGNTIYF. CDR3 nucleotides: TGTGCCAACCAACCGGGGGGAGCCGCGGGAAACACCATATATTTT.

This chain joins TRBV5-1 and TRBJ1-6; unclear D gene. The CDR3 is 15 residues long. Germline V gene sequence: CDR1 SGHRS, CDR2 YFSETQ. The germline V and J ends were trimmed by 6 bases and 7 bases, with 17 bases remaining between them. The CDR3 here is CASTPNGVENSPLHF. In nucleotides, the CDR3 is TGCGCCAGCACCCCAAATGGGGTGGAGAATTCACCCCTCCACTTT.

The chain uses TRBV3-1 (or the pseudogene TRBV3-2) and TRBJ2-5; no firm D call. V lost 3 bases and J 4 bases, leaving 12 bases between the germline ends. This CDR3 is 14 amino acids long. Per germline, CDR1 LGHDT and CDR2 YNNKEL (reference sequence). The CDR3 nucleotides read TGTGCCAGCAGCCACCCAAGTGAAGTAGAGACCCAGTACTTC. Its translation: CASSHPSEVETQYF.

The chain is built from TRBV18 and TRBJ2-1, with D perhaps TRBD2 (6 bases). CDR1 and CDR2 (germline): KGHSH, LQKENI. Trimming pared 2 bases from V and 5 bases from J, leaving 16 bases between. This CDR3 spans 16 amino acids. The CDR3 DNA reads TGTGCCAGCTCACCATTGGGGACTCGGAAAGACAATGAGCAGTTCTTC. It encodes CASSPLGTRKDNEQFF.

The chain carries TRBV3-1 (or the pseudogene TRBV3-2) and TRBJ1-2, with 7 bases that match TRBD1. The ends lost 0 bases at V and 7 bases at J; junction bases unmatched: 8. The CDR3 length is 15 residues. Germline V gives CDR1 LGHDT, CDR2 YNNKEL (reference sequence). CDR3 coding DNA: TGTGCCAGCAGCCAAGATCTGGACAGGTACCGTGGCTACACCTTC. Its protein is CASSQDLDRYRGYTF.

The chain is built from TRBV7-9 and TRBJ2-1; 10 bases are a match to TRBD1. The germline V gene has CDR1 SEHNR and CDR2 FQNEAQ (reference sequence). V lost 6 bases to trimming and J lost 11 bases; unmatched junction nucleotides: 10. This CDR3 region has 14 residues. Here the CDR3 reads CASSRGTGVIKQFF. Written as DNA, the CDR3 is TGTGCCAGCAGTCGAGGGACAGGGGTTATTAAGCAGTTCTTC.

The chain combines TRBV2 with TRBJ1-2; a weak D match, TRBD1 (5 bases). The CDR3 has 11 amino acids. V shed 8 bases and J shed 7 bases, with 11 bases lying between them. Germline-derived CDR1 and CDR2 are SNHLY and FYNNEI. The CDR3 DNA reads TGTGCCAGCGAGCAGGGAGGTGGCTACACCTTC. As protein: CASEQGGGYTF.

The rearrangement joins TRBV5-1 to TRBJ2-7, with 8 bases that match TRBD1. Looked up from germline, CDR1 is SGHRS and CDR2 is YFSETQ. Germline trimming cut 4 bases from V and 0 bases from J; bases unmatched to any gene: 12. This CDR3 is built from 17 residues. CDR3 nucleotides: TGCGCCAGCAGCGTGGGGGACAGGTCTACTTTCTCCTACGAGCAGTACTTC. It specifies CASSVGDRSTFSYEQYF.

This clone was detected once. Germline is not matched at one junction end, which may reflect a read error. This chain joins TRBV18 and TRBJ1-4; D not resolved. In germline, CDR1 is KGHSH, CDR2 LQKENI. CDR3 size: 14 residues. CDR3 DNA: TGTGCCAGCACACCAGCGCTCGGCGGGGAAAAACTGTTTTTT. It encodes CASTPALGGEKLFF.

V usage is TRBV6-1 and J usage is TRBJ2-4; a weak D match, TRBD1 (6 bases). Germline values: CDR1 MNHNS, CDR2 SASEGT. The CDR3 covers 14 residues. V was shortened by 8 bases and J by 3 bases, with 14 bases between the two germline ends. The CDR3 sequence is CASEGQGSKNIQYF. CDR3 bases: TGTGCCAGCGAGGGGCAGGGGAGCAAAAACATTCAGTACTTC.

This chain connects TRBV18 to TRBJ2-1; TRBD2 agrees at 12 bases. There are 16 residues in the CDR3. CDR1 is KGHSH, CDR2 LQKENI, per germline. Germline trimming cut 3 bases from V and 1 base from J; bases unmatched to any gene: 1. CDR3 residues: CASSPGLAGSYNEQFF. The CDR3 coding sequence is TGTGCCAGCTCACCTGGACTAGCGGGATCCTACAATGAGCAGTTCTTC. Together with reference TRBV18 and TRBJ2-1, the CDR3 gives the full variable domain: NAGVMQNPRHLVRRRGQEARLRCSPMKGHSHVYWYRQLPEEGLKFMVYLQKENIIDESGMPKERFSAEFPKEGPSILRIQQVVRGDSAAYFCASSPGLAGSYNEQFFGPGTRLTVL.

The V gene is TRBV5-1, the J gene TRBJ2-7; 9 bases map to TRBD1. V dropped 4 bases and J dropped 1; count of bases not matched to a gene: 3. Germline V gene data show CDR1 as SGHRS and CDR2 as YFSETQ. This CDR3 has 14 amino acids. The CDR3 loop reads CASSHGQGSYEQYF. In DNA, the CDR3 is TGCGCCAGCAGCCACGGACAGGGGTCCTACGAGCAGTACTTC.

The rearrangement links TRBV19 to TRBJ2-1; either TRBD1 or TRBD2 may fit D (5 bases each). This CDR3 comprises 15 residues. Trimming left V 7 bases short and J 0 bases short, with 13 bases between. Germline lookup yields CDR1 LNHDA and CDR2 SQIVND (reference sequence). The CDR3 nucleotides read TGTGCCAGTATGCCAGGGACGGTCTCCTACAATGAGCAGTTCTTC. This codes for CASMPGTVSYNEQFF.

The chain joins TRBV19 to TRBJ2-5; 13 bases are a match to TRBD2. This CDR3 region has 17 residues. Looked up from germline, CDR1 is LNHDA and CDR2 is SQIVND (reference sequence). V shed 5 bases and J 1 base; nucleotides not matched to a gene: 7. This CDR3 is CASSPPWTSGGQETQYF. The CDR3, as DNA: TGTGCCAGTAGTCCCCCCTGGACTAGCGGGGGCCAAGAGACCCAGTACTTC.

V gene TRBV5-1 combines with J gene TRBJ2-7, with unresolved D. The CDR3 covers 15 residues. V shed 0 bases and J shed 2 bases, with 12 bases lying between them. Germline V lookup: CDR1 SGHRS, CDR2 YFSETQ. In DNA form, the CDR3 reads TGCGCCAGCAGCTTGGCGCCGGAGTCCCCCTACGAGCAGTACTTC. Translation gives CASSLAPESPYEQYF.

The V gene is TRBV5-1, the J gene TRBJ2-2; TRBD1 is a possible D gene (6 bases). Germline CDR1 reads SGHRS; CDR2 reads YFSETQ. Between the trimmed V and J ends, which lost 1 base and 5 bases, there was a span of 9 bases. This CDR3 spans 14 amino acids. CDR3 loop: CASSLTQGTGELFF. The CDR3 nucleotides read TGCGCCAGCAGCTTGACCCAGGGGACCGGGGAGCTGTTTTTT.

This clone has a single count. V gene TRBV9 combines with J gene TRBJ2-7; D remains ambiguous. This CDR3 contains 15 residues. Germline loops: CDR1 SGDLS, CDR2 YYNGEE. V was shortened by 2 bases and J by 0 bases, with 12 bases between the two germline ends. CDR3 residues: CASSVYDSISYEQYF. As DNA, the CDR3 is TGTGCCAGCAGCGTGTACGACTCCATCTCCTACGAGCAGTACTTC.

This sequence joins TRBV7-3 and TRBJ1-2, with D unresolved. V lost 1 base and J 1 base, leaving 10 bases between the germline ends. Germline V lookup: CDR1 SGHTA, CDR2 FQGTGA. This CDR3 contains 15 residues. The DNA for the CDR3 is TGTGCCAGCAGCTTAAGAGGCCACGATAACTATGGCTACACCTTC. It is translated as CASSLRGHDNYGYTF.